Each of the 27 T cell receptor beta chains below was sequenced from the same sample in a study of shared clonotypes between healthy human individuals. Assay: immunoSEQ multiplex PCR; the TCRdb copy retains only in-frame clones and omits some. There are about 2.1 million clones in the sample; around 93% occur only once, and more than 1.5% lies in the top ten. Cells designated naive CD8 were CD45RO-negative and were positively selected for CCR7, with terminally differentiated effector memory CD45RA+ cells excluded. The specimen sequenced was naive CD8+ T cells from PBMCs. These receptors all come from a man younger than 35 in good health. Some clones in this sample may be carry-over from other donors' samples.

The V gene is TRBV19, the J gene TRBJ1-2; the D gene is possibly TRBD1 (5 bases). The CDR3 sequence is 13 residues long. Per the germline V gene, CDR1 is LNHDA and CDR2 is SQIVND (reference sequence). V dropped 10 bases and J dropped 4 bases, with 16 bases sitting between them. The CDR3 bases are TGTGCCACCTCGGTAGGGGCCGTCTATGGCTACACCTTC. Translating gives CATSVGAVYGYTF.

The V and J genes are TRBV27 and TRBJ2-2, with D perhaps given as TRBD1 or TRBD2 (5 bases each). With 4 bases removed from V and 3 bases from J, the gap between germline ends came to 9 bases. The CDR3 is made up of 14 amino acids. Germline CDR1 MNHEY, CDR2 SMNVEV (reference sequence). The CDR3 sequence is CASSSGPYTGELFF. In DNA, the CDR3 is TGTGCCAGCAGTTCGGGACCGTACACCGGGGAGCTGTTTTTT.

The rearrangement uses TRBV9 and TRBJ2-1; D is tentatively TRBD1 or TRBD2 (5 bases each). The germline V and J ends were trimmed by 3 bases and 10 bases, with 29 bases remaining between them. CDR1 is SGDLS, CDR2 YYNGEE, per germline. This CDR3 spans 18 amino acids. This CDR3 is CASSAPRMSRDPIGEQFF. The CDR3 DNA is TGTGCCAGCAGCGCCCCTCGTATGAGCAGGGACCCAATTGGCGAGCAGTTCTTC.

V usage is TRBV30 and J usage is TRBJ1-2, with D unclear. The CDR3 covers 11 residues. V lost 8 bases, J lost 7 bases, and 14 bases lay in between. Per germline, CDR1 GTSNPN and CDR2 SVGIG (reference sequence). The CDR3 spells CAGIFTRGYTF. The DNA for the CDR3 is TGTGCCGGAATTTTTACGCGTGGCTACACCTTC. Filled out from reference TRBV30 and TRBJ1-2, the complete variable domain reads SQTIHQWPATLVQPVGSPLSLECTVEGTSNPNLYWYRQAAGRGLQLLFYSVGIGQISSEVPQNLSASRPQDRQFILSSKKLLLSDSGFYLCAGIFTRGYTFGSGTRLTVV.

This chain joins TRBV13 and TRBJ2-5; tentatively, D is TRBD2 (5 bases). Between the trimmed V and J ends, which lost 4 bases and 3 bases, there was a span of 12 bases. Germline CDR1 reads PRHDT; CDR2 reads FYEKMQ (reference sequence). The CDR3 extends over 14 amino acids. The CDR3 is CASSSRSGKETQYF. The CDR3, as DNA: TGTGCCAGCAGCTCGCGCTCGGGGAAAGAGACCCAGTACTTC.

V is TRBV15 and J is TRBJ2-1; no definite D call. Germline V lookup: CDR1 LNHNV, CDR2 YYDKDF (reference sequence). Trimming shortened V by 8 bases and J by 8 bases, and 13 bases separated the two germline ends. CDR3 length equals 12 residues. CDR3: CATGRLEHEQFF. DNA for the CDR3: TGTGCCACCGGCCGCCTGGAACATGAGCAGTTCTTC.

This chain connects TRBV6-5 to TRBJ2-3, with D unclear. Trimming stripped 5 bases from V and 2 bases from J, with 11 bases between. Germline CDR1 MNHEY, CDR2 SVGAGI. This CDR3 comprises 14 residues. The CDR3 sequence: CASSPGLATDTQYF. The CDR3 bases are TGTGCCAGCAGTCCCGGTTTAGCCACAGATACGCAGTATTTT.

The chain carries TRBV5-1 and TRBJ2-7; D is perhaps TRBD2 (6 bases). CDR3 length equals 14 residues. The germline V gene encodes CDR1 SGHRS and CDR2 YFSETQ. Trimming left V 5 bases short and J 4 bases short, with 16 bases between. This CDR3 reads CASREGQSLYEQYF. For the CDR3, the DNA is TGCGCCAGCAGGGAGGGGCAGAGCCTTTACGAGCAGTACTTC.

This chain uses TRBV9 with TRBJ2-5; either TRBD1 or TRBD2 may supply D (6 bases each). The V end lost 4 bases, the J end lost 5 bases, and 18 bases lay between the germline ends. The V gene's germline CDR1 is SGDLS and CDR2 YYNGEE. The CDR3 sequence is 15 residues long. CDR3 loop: CASSKSGGASETQYF. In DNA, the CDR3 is TGTGCCAGCAGCAAATCCGGGGGCGCATCTGAGACCCAGTACTTC.

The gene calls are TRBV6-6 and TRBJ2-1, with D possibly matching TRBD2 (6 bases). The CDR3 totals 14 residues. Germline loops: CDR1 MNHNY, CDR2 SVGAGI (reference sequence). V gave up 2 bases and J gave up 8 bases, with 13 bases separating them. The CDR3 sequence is CASSYGGSGDEQFF. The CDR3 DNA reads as TGTGCCAGCAGTTACGGAGGATCGGGGGATGAGCAGTTCTTC.

CDR3 residues: CASSKEARDREGYTF. CDR3 nucleotide sequence: TGTGCCAGCAGCAAAGAGGCTAGAGACAGAGAGGGCTACACCTTC. The V gene is TRBV21-1, the J gene TRBJ1-2; the table calls TRBD1, which could not be checked here. TRBV21-1 is designated a pseudogene. This CDR3 is built from 15 residues.

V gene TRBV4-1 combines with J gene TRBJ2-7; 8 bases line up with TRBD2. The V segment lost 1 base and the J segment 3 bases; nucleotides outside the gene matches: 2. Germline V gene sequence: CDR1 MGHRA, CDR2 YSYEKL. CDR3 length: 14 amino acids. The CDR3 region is CASSQASGSYEQYF. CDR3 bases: TGCGCCAGCAGCCAAGCAAGCGGGAGCTACGAGCAGTACTTC.

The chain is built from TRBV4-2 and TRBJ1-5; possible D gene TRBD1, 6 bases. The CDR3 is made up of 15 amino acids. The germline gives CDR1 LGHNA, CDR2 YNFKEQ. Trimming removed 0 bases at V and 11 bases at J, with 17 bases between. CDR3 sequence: CASSQDGQPMGAQHF. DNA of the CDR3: TGTGCCAGCAGCCAAGATGGACAGCCGATGGGAGCCCAGCATTTT.

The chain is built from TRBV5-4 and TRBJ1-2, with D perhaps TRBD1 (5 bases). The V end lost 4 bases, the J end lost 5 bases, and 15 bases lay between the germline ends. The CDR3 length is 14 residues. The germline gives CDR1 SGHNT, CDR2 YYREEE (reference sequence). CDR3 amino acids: CASSAGPEGYGYTF. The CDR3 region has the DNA TGTGCCAGCAGCGCGGGACCGGAGGGTTATGGCTACACCTTC.

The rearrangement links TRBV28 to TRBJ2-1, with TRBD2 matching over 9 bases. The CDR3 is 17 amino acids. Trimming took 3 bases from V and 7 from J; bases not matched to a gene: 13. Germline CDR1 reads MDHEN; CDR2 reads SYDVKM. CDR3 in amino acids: CASSFPRGSGSENEQFF. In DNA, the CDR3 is TGTGCCAGCAGTTTCCCTAGAGGTAGCGGGAGTGAGAATGAGCAGTTCTTC.

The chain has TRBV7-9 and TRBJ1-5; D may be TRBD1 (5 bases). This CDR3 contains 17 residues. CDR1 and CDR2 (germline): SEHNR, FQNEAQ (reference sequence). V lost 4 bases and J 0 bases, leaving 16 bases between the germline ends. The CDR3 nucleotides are TGTGCCAGCAGCTCAGGACGTGGGGCATATAGCAATCAGCCCCAGCATTTT. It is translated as CASSSGRGAYSNQPQHF.

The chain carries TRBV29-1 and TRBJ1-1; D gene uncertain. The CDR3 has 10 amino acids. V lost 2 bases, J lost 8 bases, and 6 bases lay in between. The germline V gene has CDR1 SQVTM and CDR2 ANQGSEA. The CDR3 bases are TGCAGCGTTGAAAACCCGGAAGCTTTCTTT. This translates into CSVENPEAFF. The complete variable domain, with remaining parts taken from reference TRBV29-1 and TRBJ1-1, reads SAVISQKPSRDICQRGTSLTIQCQVDSQVTMMFWYRQQPGQSLTLIATANQGSEATYESGFVIDKFPISRPNLTFSTLTVSNMSPEDSSIYLCSVENPEAFFGQGTRLTVV.

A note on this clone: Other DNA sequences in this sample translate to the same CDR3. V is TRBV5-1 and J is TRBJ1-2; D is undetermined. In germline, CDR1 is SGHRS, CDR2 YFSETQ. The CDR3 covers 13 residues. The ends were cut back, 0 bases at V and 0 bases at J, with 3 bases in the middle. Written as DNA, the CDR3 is TGCGCCAGCAGCTTGGGAGCTAACTATGGCTACACCTTC. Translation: CASSLGANYGYTF.

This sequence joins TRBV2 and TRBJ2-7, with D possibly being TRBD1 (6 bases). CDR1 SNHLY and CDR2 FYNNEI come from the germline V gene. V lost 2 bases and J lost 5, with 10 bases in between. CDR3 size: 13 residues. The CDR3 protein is CASSEYRVNEQYF. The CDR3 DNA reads TGTGCCAGCAGTGAATACAGGGTGAACGAGCAGTACTTC.

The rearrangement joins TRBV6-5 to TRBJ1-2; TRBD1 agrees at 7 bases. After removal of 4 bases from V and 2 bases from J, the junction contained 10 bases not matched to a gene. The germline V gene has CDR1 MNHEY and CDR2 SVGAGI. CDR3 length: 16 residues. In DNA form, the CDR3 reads TGTGCCAGCAGTTCCAGATGGGACAGCGAAAACTATGGCTACACCTTC. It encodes CASSSRWDSENYGYTF.

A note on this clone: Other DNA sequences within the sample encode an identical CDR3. CDR3 amino acids: CASSPGLAGVDEQYF. The DNA of the CDR3 is TGTGCCAGCAGCCCGGGACTAGCGGGAGTCGATGAGCAGTACTTC. The chain carries TRBV7-9 and TRBJ2-7; 14 bases fit TRBD2. Germline lookup yields CDR1 SEHNR and CDR2 FQNEAQ (reference sequence). The CDR3 is 15 amino acids. V lost 5 bases and J lost 7; bases outside the gene matches: 7.

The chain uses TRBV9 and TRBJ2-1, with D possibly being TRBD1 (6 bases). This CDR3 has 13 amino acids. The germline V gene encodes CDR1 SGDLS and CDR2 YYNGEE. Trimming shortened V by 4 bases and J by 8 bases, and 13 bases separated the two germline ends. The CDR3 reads CASSPTGSDEQFF. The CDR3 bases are TGTGCCAGCAGCCCAACAGGGTCCGATGAGCAGTTCTTC.

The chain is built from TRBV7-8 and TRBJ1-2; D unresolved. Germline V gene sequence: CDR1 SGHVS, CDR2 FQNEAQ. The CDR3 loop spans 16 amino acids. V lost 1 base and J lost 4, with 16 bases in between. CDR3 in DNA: TGTGCCAGCAGCTTAGAGACGGAGGACCGCCGCTATGGCTACACCTTC. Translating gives CASSLETEDRRYGYTF. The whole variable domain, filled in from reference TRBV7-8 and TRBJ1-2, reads GAGVSQSPRYKVAKRGQDVALRCDPISGHVSLFWYQQALGQGPEFLTYFQNEAQLDKSGLPSDRFFAERPEGSVSTLKIQRTQQEDSAVYLCASSLETEDRRYGYTFGSGTRLTVV.

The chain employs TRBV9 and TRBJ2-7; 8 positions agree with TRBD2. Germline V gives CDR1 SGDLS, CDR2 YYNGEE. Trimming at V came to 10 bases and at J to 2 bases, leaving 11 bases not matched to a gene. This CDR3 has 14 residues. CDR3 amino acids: CARGWVAGPYEQYF. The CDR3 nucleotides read TGTGCCCGCGGCTGGGTAGCGGGACCCTACGAGCAGTACTTC.

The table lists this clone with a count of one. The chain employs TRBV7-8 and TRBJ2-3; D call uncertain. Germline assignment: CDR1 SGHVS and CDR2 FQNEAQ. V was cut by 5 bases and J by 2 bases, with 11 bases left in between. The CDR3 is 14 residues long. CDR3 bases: TGTGCCAGCAGCCTGTCTACCTTCACAGATACGCAGTATTTT. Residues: CASSLSTFTDTQYF.

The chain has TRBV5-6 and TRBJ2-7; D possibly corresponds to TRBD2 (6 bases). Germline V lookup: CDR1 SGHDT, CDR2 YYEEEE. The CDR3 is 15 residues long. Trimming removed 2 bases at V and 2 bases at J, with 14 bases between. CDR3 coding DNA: TGTGCCAGCAGCTTCGGGGCGGGGTTCCCCTACGAGCAGTACTTC. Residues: CASSFGAGFPYEQYF.

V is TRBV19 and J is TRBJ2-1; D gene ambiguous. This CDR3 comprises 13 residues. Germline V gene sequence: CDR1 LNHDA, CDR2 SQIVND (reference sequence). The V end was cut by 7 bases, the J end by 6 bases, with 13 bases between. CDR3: CASTPYSSNEQFF. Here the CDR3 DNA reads TGTGCCAGTACACCTTACTCATCCAATGAGCAGTTCTTC.